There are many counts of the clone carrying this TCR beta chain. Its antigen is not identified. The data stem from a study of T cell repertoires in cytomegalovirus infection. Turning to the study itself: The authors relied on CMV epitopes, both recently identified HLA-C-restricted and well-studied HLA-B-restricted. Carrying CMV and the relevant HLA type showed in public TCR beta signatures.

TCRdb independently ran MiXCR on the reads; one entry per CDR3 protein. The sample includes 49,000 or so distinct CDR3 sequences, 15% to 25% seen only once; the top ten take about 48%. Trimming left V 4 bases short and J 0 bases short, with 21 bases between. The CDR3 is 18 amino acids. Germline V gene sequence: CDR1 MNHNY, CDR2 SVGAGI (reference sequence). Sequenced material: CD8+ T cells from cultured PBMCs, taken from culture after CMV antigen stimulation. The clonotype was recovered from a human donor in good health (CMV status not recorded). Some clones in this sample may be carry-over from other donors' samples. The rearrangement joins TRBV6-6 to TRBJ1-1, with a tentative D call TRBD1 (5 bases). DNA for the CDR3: TGTGCCAGCAGTTCGACCGCGGGGGAGTCTGCTTTGAACACTGAAGCTTTCTTT. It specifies CASSSTAGESALNTEAFF.